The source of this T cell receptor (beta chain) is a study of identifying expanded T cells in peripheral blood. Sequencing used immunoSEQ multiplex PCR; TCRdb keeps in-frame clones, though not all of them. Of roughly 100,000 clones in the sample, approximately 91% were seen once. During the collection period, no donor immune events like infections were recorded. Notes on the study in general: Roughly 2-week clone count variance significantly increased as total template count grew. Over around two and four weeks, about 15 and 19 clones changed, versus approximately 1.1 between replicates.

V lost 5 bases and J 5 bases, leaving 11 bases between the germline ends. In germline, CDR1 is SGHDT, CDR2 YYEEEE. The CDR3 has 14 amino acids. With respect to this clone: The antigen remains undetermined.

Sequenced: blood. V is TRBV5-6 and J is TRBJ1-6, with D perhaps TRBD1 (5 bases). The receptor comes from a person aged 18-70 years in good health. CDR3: CASSPTGDNSPLHF. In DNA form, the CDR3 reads TGTGCCAGCAGTCCCACAGGTGATAATTCACCCCTCCACTTT.